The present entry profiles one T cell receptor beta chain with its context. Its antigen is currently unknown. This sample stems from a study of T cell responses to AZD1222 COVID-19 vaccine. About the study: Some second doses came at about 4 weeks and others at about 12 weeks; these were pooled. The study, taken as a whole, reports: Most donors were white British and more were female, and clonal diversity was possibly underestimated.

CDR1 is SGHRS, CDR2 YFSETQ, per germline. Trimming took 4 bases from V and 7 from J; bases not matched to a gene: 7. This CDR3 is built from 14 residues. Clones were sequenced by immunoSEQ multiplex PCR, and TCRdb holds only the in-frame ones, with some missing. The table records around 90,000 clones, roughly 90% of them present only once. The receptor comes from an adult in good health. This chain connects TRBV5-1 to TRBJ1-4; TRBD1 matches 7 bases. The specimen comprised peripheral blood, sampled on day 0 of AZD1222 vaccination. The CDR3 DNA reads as TGCGCCAGCAGCCCTACAGGGGCCAGTGAAAAACTGTTTTTT. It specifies CASSPTGASEKLFF.